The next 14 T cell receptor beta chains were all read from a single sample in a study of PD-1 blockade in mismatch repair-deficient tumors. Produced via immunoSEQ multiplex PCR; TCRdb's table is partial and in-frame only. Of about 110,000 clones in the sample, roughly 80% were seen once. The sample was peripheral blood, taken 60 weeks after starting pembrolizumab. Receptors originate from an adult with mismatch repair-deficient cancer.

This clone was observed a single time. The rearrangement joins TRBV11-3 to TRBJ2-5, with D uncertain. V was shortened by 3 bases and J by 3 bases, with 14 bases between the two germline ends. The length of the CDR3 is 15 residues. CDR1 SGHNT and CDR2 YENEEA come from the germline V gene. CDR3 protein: CASSFSGWSEETQYF. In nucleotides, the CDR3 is TGTGCCAGCAGCTTCTCCGGGTGGTCTGAAGAGACCCAGTACTTC.

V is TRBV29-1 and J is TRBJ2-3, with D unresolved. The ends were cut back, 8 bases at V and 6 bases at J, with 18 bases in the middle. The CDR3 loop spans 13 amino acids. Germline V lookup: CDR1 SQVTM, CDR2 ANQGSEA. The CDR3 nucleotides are TGCAGCTTCACATTGAACCTTGGGGATACGCAGTATTTT. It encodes CSFTLNLGDTQYF.

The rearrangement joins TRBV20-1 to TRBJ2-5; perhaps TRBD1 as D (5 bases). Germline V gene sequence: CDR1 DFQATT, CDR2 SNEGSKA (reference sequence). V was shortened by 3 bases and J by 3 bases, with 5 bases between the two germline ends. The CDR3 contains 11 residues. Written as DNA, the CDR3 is TGCAGTGCTAGCAGGGAAGAGACCCAGTACTTC. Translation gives CSASREETQYF.

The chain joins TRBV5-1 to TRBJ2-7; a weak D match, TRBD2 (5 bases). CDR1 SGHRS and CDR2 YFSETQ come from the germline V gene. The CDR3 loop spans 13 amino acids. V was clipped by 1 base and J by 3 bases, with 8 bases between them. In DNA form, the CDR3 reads TGCGCCAGCAGCTTGACTAGAGACTACGAGCAGTACTTC. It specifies CASSLTRDYEQYF.

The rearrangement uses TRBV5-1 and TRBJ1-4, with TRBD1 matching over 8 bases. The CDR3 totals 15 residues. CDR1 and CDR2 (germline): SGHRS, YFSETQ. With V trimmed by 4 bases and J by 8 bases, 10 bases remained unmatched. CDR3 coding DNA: TGCGCCAGCAGCCTGGACAGGGCCCGCGGCGAAAAACTGTTTTTT. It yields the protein CASSLDRARGEKLFF. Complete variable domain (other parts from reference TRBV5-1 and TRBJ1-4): KAGVTQTPRYLIKTRGQQVTLSCSPISGHRSVSWYQQTPGQGLQFLFEYFSETQRNKGNFPGRFSGRQFSNSRSEMNVSTLELGDSALYLCASSLDRARGEKLFFGSGTQLSVL.

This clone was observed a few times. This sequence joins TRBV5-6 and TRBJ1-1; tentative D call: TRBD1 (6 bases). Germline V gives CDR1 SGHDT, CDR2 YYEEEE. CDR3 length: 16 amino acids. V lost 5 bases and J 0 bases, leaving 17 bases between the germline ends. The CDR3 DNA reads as TGTGCCAGCAGTACTGACAGGATCCCACTGAACACTGAAGCTTTCTTT. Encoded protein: CASSTDRIPLNTEAFF.

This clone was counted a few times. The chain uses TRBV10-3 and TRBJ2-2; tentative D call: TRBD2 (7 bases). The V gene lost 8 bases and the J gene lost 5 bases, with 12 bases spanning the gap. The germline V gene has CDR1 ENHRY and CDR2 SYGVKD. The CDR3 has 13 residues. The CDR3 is CAIQGGGTGELFF. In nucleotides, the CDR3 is TGTGCCATCCAAGGGGGGGGAACCGGGGAGCTGTTTTTT.

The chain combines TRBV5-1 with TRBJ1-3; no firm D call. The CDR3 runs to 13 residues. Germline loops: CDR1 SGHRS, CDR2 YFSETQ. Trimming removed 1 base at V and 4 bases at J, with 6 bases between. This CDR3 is CASSLWSGNTIYF. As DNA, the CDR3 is TGCGCCAGCAGCTTGTGGAGCGGAAACACCATATATTTT.

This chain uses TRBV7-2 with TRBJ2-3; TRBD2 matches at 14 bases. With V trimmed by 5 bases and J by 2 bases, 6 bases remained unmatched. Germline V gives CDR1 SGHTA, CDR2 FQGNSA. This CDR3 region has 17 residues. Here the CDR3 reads CASSTRLAGGLTDTQYF. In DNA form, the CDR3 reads TGTGCCAGCAGCACACGACTAGCGGGAGGGCTCACAGATACGCAGTATTTT.

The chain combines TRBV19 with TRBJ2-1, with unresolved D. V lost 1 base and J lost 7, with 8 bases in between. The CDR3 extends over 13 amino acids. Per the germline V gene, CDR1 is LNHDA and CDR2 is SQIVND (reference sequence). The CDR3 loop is CASSIGKWNEQFF. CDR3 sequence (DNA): TGTGCCAGTAGTATAGGAAAGTGGAATGAGCAGTTCTTC.

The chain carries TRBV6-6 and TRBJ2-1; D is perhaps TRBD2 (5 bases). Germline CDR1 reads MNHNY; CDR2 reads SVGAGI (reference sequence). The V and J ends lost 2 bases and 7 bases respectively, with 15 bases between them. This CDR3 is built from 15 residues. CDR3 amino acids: CASSYPTRGSNEQFF. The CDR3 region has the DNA TGTGCCAGCAGTTACCCAACCCGGGGTTCTAATGAGCAGTTCTTC.

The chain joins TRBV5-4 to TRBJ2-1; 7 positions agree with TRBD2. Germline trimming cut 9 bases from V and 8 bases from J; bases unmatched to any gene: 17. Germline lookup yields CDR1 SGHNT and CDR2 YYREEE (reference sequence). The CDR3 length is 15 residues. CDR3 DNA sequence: TGTGCCACCAATAGGCGACTAGCTAGTGGCGATGAGCAGTTCTTC. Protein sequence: CATNRRLASGDEQFF.

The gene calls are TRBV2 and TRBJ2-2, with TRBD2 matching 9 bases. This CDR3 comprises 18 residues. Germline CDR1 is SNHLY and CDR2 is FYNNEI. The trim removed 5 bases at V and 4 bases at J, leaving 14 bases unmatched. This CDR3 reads CASSPMGGPTSGTGELFF. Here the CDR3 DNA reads TGTGCCAGCAGTCCAATGGGGGGGCCGACTAGCGGCACCGGGGAGCTGTTTTTT.

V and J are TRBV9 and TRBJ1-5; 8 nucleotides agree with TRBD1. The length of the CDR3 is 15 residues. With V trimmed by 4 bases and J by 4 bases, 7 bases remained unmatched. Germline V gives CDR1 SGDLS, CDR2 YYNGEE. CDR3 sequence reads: CASSPGTGPNQPQHF. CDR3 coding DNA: TGTGCCAGCAGCCCGGGGACAGGCCCTAATCAGCCCCAGCATTTT.